Shown below are 13 T cell receptor beta chains from a single sample sequenced in a study of cytomegalovirus exposure and HLA in healthy donors (dated by TCRdb to between 2016 and 2019). Libraries were constructed by the immunoSEQ multiplex PCR assay. A mixture of 60 forward primers for TCR Vbeta segments and 13 reverse primers for TCR Jbeta segments was used in the multiplex PCR. Imported from immuneACCESS, the table was reduced by TCRdb to in-frame sequences with V and J called. These copies leave out some clones; in studies compared against another copy, an unresolved V gene accounts for under half, and the cause of the remainder is not known. The sample table lists 150,000 to 200,000 clones, 77% of them with a count of one. Jointly, the top ten make up 1.4% of the sample. Sequenced sample: PBMCs. The receptors come from a woman aged 30 to 39 in good health and CMV-seropositive.

This clone was picked up a small number of times. The rearrangement links TRBV6-6 to TRBJ2-7; D might be TRBD1 (5 bases). This CDR3 has 12 amino acids. Trimming removed 2 bases at V and 5 bases at J, with 7 bases between. CDR1 is MNHNY and CDR2 is SVGAGI in the germline V gene (reference sequence). CDR3 DNA: TGTGCCAGCAGTTACAGGGGCCACGAGCAGTACTTC. Amino acid sequence: CASSYRGHEQYF.

J is TRBJ2-3 and V is TRBV6-4; D perhaps matches TRBD1 (5 bases). V was shortened by 3 bases and J by 9 bases, with 13 bases between the two germline ends. Germline CDR1 reads MRHNA; CDR2 reads SNTAGT. The CDR3 has 13 amino acids. The CDR3 coding sequence is TGTGCCAGCAGTGAAGACGTTTCAGGGACGCAGTATTTT. This encodes CASSEDVSGTQYF.

This clone was counted only a few times. This rearrangement joins TRBV5-1 to TRBJ2-3; the D is unclear. The germline V gene encodes CDR1 SGHRS and CDR2 YFSETQ. V lost 1 base and J 0 bases, leaving 9 bases between the germline ends. This CDR3 comprises 15 residues. For the CDR3, the DNA is TGCGCCAGCAGCTTGCCGCGCCAAAGCACAGATACGCAGTATTTT. This sequence encodes CASSLPRQSTDTQYF. The complete variable domain, with remaining parts taken from reference TRBV5-1 and TRBJ2-3, reads KAGVTQTPRYLIKTRGQQVTLSCSPISGHRSVSWYQQTPGQGLQFLFEYFSETQRNKGNFPGRFSGRQFSNSRSEMNVSTLELGDSALYLCASSLPRQSTDTQYFGPGTRLTVL.

The chain carries TRBV19 and TRBJ1-2, with a weak D call TRBD1 (6 bases). V was shortened by 3 bases and J by 8 bases, with 19 bases between the two germline ends. This CDR3 has 15 residues. CDR1 and CDR2 from the germline V gene are LNHDA and SQIVND (reference sequence). The DNA for the CDR3 is TGTGCCAGTAGTATTGGAAACAGGGAGTTAGGAGGCTACACCTTC. This gives the protein CASSIGNRELGGYTF.

The chain couples TRBV27 to TRBJ2-2; D remains unclear. Looked up from germline, CDR1 is MNHEY and CDR2 is SMNVEV (reference sequence). The CDR3 extends over 13 amino acids. V was shortened by 6 bases and J by 1 base, with 6 bases between the two germline ends. The DNA for the CDR3 is TGTGCCAGCAGCTCTGTGAACACCGGGGAGCTGTTTTTT. Its protein is CASSSVNTGELFF.

The chain uses TRBV10-3 and TRBJ2-5; 7 bases line up with TRBD1. Trimming took 6 bases from V and 1 from J; bases not matched to a gene: 5. This CDR3 contains 14 residues. CDR1 is ENHRY and CDR2 is SYGVKD in the germline V gene. CDR3 bases: TGTGCCATCAGACGACAGGGAGTCCAAGAGACCCAGTACTTC. Translating gives CAIRRQGVQETQYF.

This chain uses TRBV5-6 with TRBJ1-1; unclear D gene. V was trimmed by 4 bases and J by 3 bases, leaving 13 bases between them. This CDR3 has 14 residues. Looked up from germline, CDR1 is SGHDT and CDR2 is YYEEEE. CDR3 in DNA: TGTGCCAGCAGCATTGGACGGGGTTACACTGAAGCTTTCTTT. This sequence encodes CASSIGRGYTEAFF.

The gene calls are TRBV7-2 and TRBJ1-2; maybe TRBD1 (5 bases). Germline V gene sequence: CDR1 SGHTA, CDR2 FQGNSA. V shed 1 base and J shed 4 bases, with 7 bases lying between them. The CDR3 covers 13 residues. The CDR3 spells CASSLGTGYGYTF. The CDR3 nucleotides are TGTGCCAGCAGCTTAGGAACAGGCTATGGCTACACCTTC.

The chain links TRBV12-2 to TRBJ2-1; no check of the table's D call, TRBD2, against the DNA was made. TRBV12-2 is labeled a pseudogene. This CDR3 has 17 residues. CDR3 region: CASRPTASGGSYNEQFF. In nucleotides, the CDR3 is TGTGCAAGTCGCCCTACCGCTAGCGGGGGCTCCTACAATGAGCAGTTCTTC.

V and J are TRBV10-3 and TRBJ2-2; perhaps TRBD1 as D (6 bases). The germline V gene has CDR1 ENHRY and CDR2 SYGVKD. The length of the CDR3 is 15 residues. Trimming removed 4 bases from V and 0 bases from J, with 9 bases in between. CDR3 region: CAISGGHSNTGELFF. For the CDR3, the DNA is TGTGCCATCAGTGGGGGACACTCGAACACCGGGGAGCTGTTTTTT.

The CDR3 bases are TGTGCCAGCAGTGAATGGGGAATCGGGTCCTGGGGCAACACTGAAGCTTTCTTT. Translated: CASSEWGIGSWGNTEAFF. The V call is TRBV25-1, the J call TRBJ1-1, with D possibly matching TRBD1 (5 bases). This CDR3 is 18 amino acids long. The V gene's germline CDR1 is MGHDK and CDR2 SYGVNS. The V end lost 1 base, the J end lost 2 bases, and 20 bases lay between the germline ends. The full variable domain, in which reference TRBV25-1 and TRBJ1-1 provide the parts outside the CDR3, is EADIYQTPRYLVIGTGKKITLECSQTMGHDKMYWYQQDPGMELHLIHYSYGVNSTEKGDLSSESTVSRIRTEHFPLTLESARPSHTSQYLCASSEWGIGSWGNTEAFFGQGTRLTVV.

V gene TRBV20-1 combines with J gene TRBJ2-1; no reliable D call. Trimming pared 5 bases from V and 7 bases from J, leaving 9 bases between. This CDR3 region has 11 residues. CDR1 and CDR2 from the germline V gene are DFQATT and SNEGSKA (reference sequence). CDR3 amino acids: CSAALTNEQFF. CDR3 bases: TGCAGTGCTGCCCTAACGAATGAGCAGTTCTTC.

The rearrangement joins TRBV21-1 to TRBJ2-5; the table's D call, TRBD2, was not checked against the DNA. TRBV21-1 is deemed a pseudogene. The CDR3 runs 14 residues. The CDR3 protein is CAADPRGQQETQYF. The CDR3 region has the DNA TGTGCAGCCGACCCGCGGGGGCAGCAAGAGACCCAGTACTTC.